This T cell receptor (beta chain) was recorded in a study of CD8+ T cells in alopecia areata. V dropped 7 bases and J dropped 2; count of bases not matched to a gene: 4. CDR1 and CDR2 (germline): LNHDA, SQIVND (reference sequence). This CDR3 contains 13 residues. Sequencing used cDNA as its template, made by extracting RNA and reverse transcribing it. Only in-frame clones appear in the TCRdb table, and some are missing; sequencing was by immunoSEQ multiplex PCR. The sample shows roughly 210,000 clones, roughly 40% of them seen only once. Treatment indicated: oral pan-JAK inhibitor, 5-10 mg twice daily.

This clonotype originated in a human donor with alopecia areata. V and J are TRBV19 and TRBJ1-2, with 7 bases aligning to TRBD1. The sequencing used CD4+ T cells sorted from blood, collected at approximately week 39, from a patient treated with tofacitinib. CDR3 bases: TGTGCCAGTACCCGGACAGGAAACTATGGCTACACCTTC. Translation: CASTRTGNYGYTF.